This TCR beta chain derives from a study of cytomegalovirus exposure and HLA in healthy donors. Whole-study results and caveats: According to a subsequent analysis, TCR clusters identified in the first cohort showed a tendency to co-occur across the 120 or so validation repertoires. The investigators catalogued under 200 TCR beta chains as cytomegalovirus-associated. Reportedly, diagnosis of cytomegalovirus status by the classifier showed high specificity and sensitivity.

This clone was seen a few times. The antigen remains unidentified. The CDR3 covers 14 residues. CDR1 and CDR2 from the germline V gene are MNHNY and SVGAGI (reference sequence). V dropped 6 bases and J dropped 7; count of bases not matched to a gene: 7. Profiled with immunoSEQ multiplex PCR; TCRdb holds only in-frame clones, not every one. The table lists roughly 240,000 clones, more than 75% of them singletons. The genes are TRBV6-6 and TRBJ2-7; 12 bases are a match to TRBD1. The TCR originated in a man younger than 35 in good health and CMV-seronegative. Sequenced: PBMCs. The CDR3 DNA reads as TGTGCCAGCAGCTTGGGACAGGGGGCGGGAGAGCAGTACTTC. Its protein product is CASSLGQGAGEQYF.